This T cell receptor beta chain was recovered during a study of blood T cell repertoires in COVID-19. Study overall: Both acute and convalescent COVID-19 samples were obtained from the United States, Italy and Spain.

Germline V gene lookup returns CDR1 KGHDR and CDR2 SFDVKD. This CDR3 has 16 residues. V lost 10 bases and J lost 4; bases outside the gene matches: 15. Sequencing was performed with immunoSEQ multiplex PCR; in TCRdb, only in-frame clones are kept and a portion is missing. The data show some 430,000 clones, 90% seen once. Participants reported their clinical history, and cohort assignment relied on those reports. Recovery among Cohort 3 donors was established by two negative PCRs, clearance, or symptom resolution. Sample: PBMCs or T cells enriched from blood (not recorded which). V and J are TRBV24-1 and TRBJ1-2; 9 bases match TRBD1. This clonotype was sampled from a young man who had recovered from COVID-19. CDR3 bases: TGTGCCACGGGGTTAAAACCGGGACAGGGAACCTATGGCTACACCTTC. Translating it yields CATGLKPGQGTYGYTF.